This T cell receptor (beta chain) was sequenced in a study of blood T cell repertoires in COVID-19. Study in general: The study drew acute and convalescent COVID-19 samples from the United States, Italy and Spain. The cDNA or gDNA used as material had been derived from T cells, B-cell-depleted T cells, or PBMCs.

Sequenced by immunoSEQ multiplex PCR; TCRdb stores in-frame clones only, minus some. The data hold 150,000 to 200,000 clones, with less than 85% observed a single time. V gave up 0 bases and J gave up 7 bases, with 7 bases separating them. Germline V gene data show CDR1 as SGHKS and CDR2 as YYEKEE (reference sequence). The CDR3 consists of 12 residues. Symptom resolution, clearance, or two negative PCRs marked the recovered donors of Cohort 3. The receptor's source is a man in his forties or fifties who had recovered from COVID-19. The sequenced material came from PBMCs or T cells enriched from blood (not recorded which). V usage is TRBV5-5 and J usage is TRBJ1-2; D unclear. CDR3 sequence: CASSLELPGYTF. In nucleotides, the CDR3 is TGTGCCAGCAGCTTGGAGCTTCCTGGCTACACCTTC.